Each of the 21 T cell receptor beta chains below was sequenced from the same sample in a study of cytomegalovirus exposure and HLA in healthy donors. The table came from immunoSEQ multiplex PCR; TCRdb's copy has only in-frame clones and leaves some out. The sample holds under 250,000 clones, roughly 85% seen once. The sample comprised PBMCs. The source is a woman under 30 in good health and CMV-seronegative.

This chain connects TRBV30 to TRBJ2-1; 9 bases are shared with TRBD2. The CDR3 has 13 amino acids. The V and J ends lost 4 bases and 9 bases, in that order; junction bases with no gene match: 7. The germline CDR1 and CDR2 sequences are GTSNPN and SVGIG (reference sequence). This CDR3 is CAWTPGTSREQFF. The CDR3 nucleotides read TGTGCCTGGACCCCGGGGACTAGCCGTGAGCAGTTCTTC.

This chain links TRBV5-1 with TRBJ1-1, with a possible D match to TRBD1 (5 bases). The length of the CDR3 is 11 residues. Germline CDR1 reads SGHRS; CDR2 reads YFSETQ. V was pared by 6 bases and J by 4 bases, with 7 bases between. CDR3 region: CASKDSTEAFF. The CDR3 DNA sequence: TGCGCCAGCAAAGACAGCACTGAAGCTTTCTTT.

This clone was recorded only once. The chain joins TRBV30 to TRBJ2-7; 9 nucleotides agree with TRBD2. Per germline, CDR1 GTSNPN and CDR2 SVGIG (reference sequence). The CDR3 runs to 14 residues. The V and J ends lost 2 bases and 5 bases, in that order; junction bases with no gene match: 7. CDR3 in amino acids: CAWSPGREGDEQYF. The CDR3 DNA reads as TGTGCCTGGAGTCCAGGGCGGGAGGGAGACGAGCAGTACTTC.

The rearrangement joins TRBV18 to TRBJ1-1; the match to TRBD1 covers 7 bases. This CDR3 has 19 residues. Looked up from germline, CDR1 is KGHSH and CDR2 is LQKENI. V shed 6 bases, J shed 0 bases, and the junction held 19 bases outside the gene matches. The CDR3 loop reads CASSQRGTVISRLNTEAFF. CDR3 coding DNA: TGTGCCAGCTCCCAACGTGGGACAGTCATTAGCCGCTTGAACACTGAAGCTTTCTTT.

V usage is TRBV5-1 and J usage is TRBJ2-4; D unclear. The CDR3 is 15 amino acids. V gave up 5 bases and J gave up 1 base, with 13 bases separating them. CDR1 and CDR2 from the germline V gene are SGHRS and YFSETQ. The CDR3 spells CASREGLYAKNIQYF. The CDR3 DNA sequence: TGCGCCAGCAGAGAAGGATTGTACGCCAAAAACATTCAGTACTTC.

This clone was counted once. This sequence joins TRBV27 and TRBJ2-2; 7 positions agree with TRBD2. V shed 5 bases and J 2 bases; nucleotides not matched to a gene: 8. CDR1 and CDR2 (germline): MNHEY, SMNVEV (reference sequence). The CDR3 has 16 residues. The DNA for the CDR3 is TGTGCCAGCAGTCTTCTGGCTAGCGGCAACACCGGGGAGCTGTTTTTT. It is translated as CASSLLASGNTGELFF.

This clone was picked up one time. J is TRBJ1-1 and V is TRBV4-1, with 9 bases aligning to TRBD1. The V gene end was trimmed by 2 bases and the J gene end by 0 bases; junction bases not matched to a gene: 1. Germline V CDR1 and CDR2: MGHRA, YSYEKL. CDR3 length: 15 residues. CDR3 coding DNA: TGCGCCAGCAGCCAATGGACAGGGGTGAACACTGAAGCTTTCTTT. Protein product: CASSQWTGVNTEAFF.

As regards this clone: At one boundary the junction diverges from the germline segment, which might be a read error. The chain couples TRBV7-6 to TRBJ1-1; D might be TRBD1 (5 bases). CDR1 SGHVS and CDR2 FNYEAQ come from the germline V gene. The CDR3 loop spans 16 amino acids. The CDR3 nucleotides are TGTGCCAGCAGCTTGGACACCTGGCCCATGAACACTGAGGCTTTCTTT. This encodes CASSLDTWPMNTEAFF.

This clone was found once. V usage is TRBV7-3 and J usage is TRBJ2-5; no definite D call. Per the germline V gene, CDR1 is SGHTA and CDR2 is FQGTGA. This CDR3 spans 14 amino acids. The V end was cut by 5 bases, the J end by 7 bases, with 17 bases between. The CDR3 protein is CASSTNNSPGTQYF. The CDR3 nucleotides are TGTGCCAGCAGCACCAATAACAGCCCAGGGACCCAGTACTTC.

The chain joins TRBV7-6 to TRBJ2-7; D tentatively reads TRBD1 or TRBD2 (5 bases each). Trimming took 2 bases from V and 8 from J, leaving 19 bases between them. This CDR3 region has 15 residues. Germline V gives CDR1 SGHVS, CDR2 FNYEAQ. The CDR3 sequence is CASSLSRQGEAQQYF. Here the CDR3 DNA reads TGTGCCAGCAGCTTAAGTCGGCAGGGAGAAGCCCAGCAGTACTTC.

This chain uses TRBV10-2 with TRBJ1-5, with 9 nucleotides matching TRBD1. CDR1 is WSHSY, CDR2 SAAADI, per germline. V was pared by 3 bases and J by 3 bases, with 6 bases of the junction left unmatched. This CDR3 region has 16 residues. CDR3 region: CASSDPDRGDNQPQHF. In DNA, the CDR3 is TGCGCCAGCAGTGACCCCGACAGGGGGGACAATCAGCCCCAGCATTTT.

The rearrangement uses TRBV2 and TRBJ1-2; D is ambiguous. The CDR3 is 12 residues long. Between the trimmed V and J ends, which lost 1 base and 8 bases, there was a span of 8 bases. Germline V CDR1 and CDR2: SNHLY, FYNNEI. CDR3 coding DNA: TGTGCCAGCAGTGAAGGCATTCGGGGCTACACCTTC. This gives the protein CASSEGIRGYTF.

The rearrangement joins TRBV5-1 to TRBJ1-1, with D hard to call. Trimming removed 0 bases from V and 1 base from J, with 4 bases in between. The CDR3 has 13 residues. Germline loops: CDR1 SGHRS, CDR2 YFSETQ. The CDR3 protein is CASSLDPNTEAFF. CDR3 DNA: TGCGCCAGCAGCTTGGACCCGAACACTGAAGCTTTCTTT.

The chain recombines TRBV28 with TRBJ1-2, with D possibly matching TRBD1 (6 bases). Germline values: CDR1 MDHEN, CDR2 SYDVKM. The CDR3 has 15 residues. Deletions cut 2 bases from V and 8 bases from J, with 18 bases between. Here the CDR3 reads CASSLGLQDRRGYTF. CDR3 bases: TGTGCCAGCAGTTTAGGGCTTCAGGACAGAAGAGGCTACACCTTC.

This sequence joins TRBV29-1 and TRBJ1-1; D not resolved. This CDR3 has 12 residues. Germline V gene data show CDR1 as SQVTM and CDR2 as ANQGSEA. V lost 6 bases to trimming and J lost 7 bases, with 15 bases between them. The CDR3 sequence: CSVRPVSSEAFF. In DNA form, the CDR3 reads TGCAGCGTAAGACCCGTGAGTAGTGAAGCTTTCTTT.

The chain combines TRBV30 with TRBJ1-2, with 8 bases fitting TRBD1. The J segment lost 6 bases and the V segment lost 3 bases, leaving 6 bases of the junction unmatched. CDR3 length equals 13 residues. Germline V gene lookup returns CDR1 GTSNPN and CDR2 SVGIG (reference sequence). The CDR3 protein is CAWSSGQGNGYTF. The CDR3 DNA follows: TGTGCCTGGAGCTCAGGACAGGGCAATGGCTACACCTTC. The whole variable domain, filled in from reference TRBV30 and TRBJ1-2, reads SQTIHQWPATLVQPVGSPLSLECTVEGTSNPNLYWYRQAAGRGLQLLFYSVGIGQISSEVPQNLSASRPQDRQFILSSKKLLLSDSGFYLCAWSSGQGNGYTFGSGTRLTVV.

The chain combines TRBV2 with TRBJ1-4; tentatively, D is TRBD1 (6 bases). This CDR3 has 13 residues. Trimming took 11 bases from V and 9 from J, leaving 19 bases between them. Germline lookup yields CDR1 SNHLY and CDR2 FYNNEI. The CDR3 reads CAGFTGSEKKLFF. CDR3 sequence (DNA): TGTGCCGGCTTCACAGGGTCGGAGAAAAAACTGTTTTTT.

V and J are TRBV10-3 and TRBJ2-7; 7 nucleotides match TRBD2. From germline, CDR1 is ENHRY and CDR2 SYGVKD. The V and J ends lost 4 bases and 0 bases, in that order; junction bases with no gene match: 6. This CDR3 spans 15 amino acids. DNA of the CDR3: TGTGCCATCAGTGCCTGGGAGGGGAGCTCCTACGAGCAGTACTTC. Translating gives CAISAWEGSSYEQYF.

The chain is built from TRBV5-1 and TRBJ2-2; TRBD2 matches at 16 bases. Per the germline V gene, CDR1 is SGHRS and CDR2 is YFSETQ. V trimming: 3 bases; J trimming: 6 bases; junction bases outside the gene matches: 8. The CDR3 is 18 amino acids. The CDR3 spells CASSSPGLAGGGPGELFF. In DNA, the CDR3 is TGCGCCAGCAGCTCACCGGGACTAGCGGGAGGGGGACCCGGGGAGCTGTTTTTT.

The J gene is TRBJ1-1, the V gene TRBV9; D is unclear. V lost 5 bases and J lost 0, with 8 bases in between. The CDR3 is 13 amino acids. Per germline, CDR1 SGDLS and CDR2 YYNGEE. The CDR3 coding sequence is TGTGCCAGCAGTAGGGTGCTGAACACTGAAGCTTTCTTT. It yields the protein CASSRVLNTEAFF.

The rearrangement uses TRBV25-1 and TRBJ2-3; tentatively, D is TRBD2 (5 bases). V was trimmed by 3 bases and J by 0 bases, leaving 10 bases between them. CDR1 is MGHDK and CDR2 is SYGVNS in the germline V gene. The CDR3 is 15 amino acids. CDR3 amino acids: CASSDDRGSTDTQYF. The DNA for the CDR3 is TGTGCCAGCAGTGACGACCGGGGTAGCACAGATACGCAGTATTTT.